The entry below describes one T cell receptor (beta chain). TCRdb's copy holds only in-frame clones and misses some; the assay was immunoSEQ multiplex PCR. The sample has over 200,000 clones; 70% to 85% are singletons. Germline CDR1 and CDR2: SGDLS and YYNGEE. The J segment lost 6 bases and the V segment lost 4 bases, leaving 10 bases of the junction unmatched. The CDR3 totals 14 residues. The data derive from a study of blood T cell repertoires in COVID-19. Sequencing was performed on peripheral blood. The source is a middle-aged man who had recovered from COVID-19. This chain joins TRBV9 and TRBJ2-7, with TRBD2 matching over 7 bases. The CDR3 protein is CASSPMREPTEQYF. The CDR3 coding sequence is TGTGCCAGCAGCCCAATGCGGGAGCCCACCGAGCAGTACTTC.